A single sample is the source of the 29 T cell receptor beta chains below, sequenced in a study of Ad26.COV2.S vaccination and SARS-CoV-2 variants listed by TCRdb under 2021. What this sample's treatment or condition label stands for: approximately 18 received Ad26.COV2.S at low or high dose, single or two shots; roughly five received placebo; per-sample allocation not given. For vaccine and placebo recipients, the sequenced repertoires came from samples collected on day 63 after the first injection. Library prep was done by the immunoSEQ multiplex PCR assay. The table comes from immuneACCESS by way of TCRdb, which keeps in-frame sequences with V and J called. Part of the clones is missing from these tables; in studies checked, under half for an unresolved V gene and the rest for unknown reasons. The sample table holds about 320,000 clones, of which around four fifths were seen once. Approximately 2.1% of the sample comes from the top ten.

The sample was peripheral blood, taken in a trial of Ad26.COV2.S vaccine versus placebo. The source is a person between 18 and 65 years old who received the Ad26.COV2.S COVID-19 vaccine or a placebo.

The chain links TRBV7-6 to TRBJ1-3, with 7 bases identical to TRBD1. The CDR3 has 15 residues. Trimming took 5 bases from V and 4 from J; bases not matched to a gene: 8. The germline CDR1 and CDR2 sequences are SGHVS and FNYEAQ. The DNA for the CDR3 is TGTGCCAGCAGCCCCACTCCGGGACAGGGAAACACCATATATTTT. Its translation is CASSPTPGQGNTIYF.

The CDR3 sequence: CASSVLTTTGELFF. In DNA, the CDR3 is TGTGCCAGCAGTGTTCTTACTACCACCGGGGAGCTGTTTTTT. The chain is built from TRBV2 and TRBJ2-2; D not certain. The V and J ends lost 4 bases and 4 bases respectively, with 10 bases between them. Germline V gene data show CDR1 as SNHLY and CDR2 as FYNNEI. The CDR3 has 14 residues.

The chain carries TRBV5-1 and TRBJ2-5, with 8 bases matching TRBD2. In germline, CDR1 is SGHRS, CDR2 YFSETQ. CDR3 length: 15 amino acids. The V gene end was trimmed by 7 bases and the J gene end by 0 bases; junction bases not matched to a gene: 8. CDR3 in DNA: TGCGCCAGCCGGCGGGGGGACGTGTACCAAGAGACCCAGTACTTC. Amino acids: CASRRGDVYQETQYF.

Here the CDR3 DNA reads TGTGCCACAAAGGGTATGGGCTCCTACAATGAGCAGTTCTTC. Translated, it gives CATKGMGSYNEQFF. The chain employs TRBV2 and TRBJ2-1; D is unresolved. Germline assignment: CDR1 SNHLY and CDR2 FYNNEI. Trimming cost V 10 bases and J 0 bases, with 13 bases left between them. The CDR3 spans 14 residues. Drawing the rest from reference TRBV2 and TRBJ2-1, the complete variable domain is EPEVTQTPSHQVTQMGQEVILRCVPISNHLYFYWYRQILGQKVEFLVSFYNNEISEKSEIFDDQFSVERPDGSNFTLKIRSTKLEDSAMYFCATKGMGSYNEQFFGPGTRLTVL.

This clone was observed a single time. The chain uses TRBV10-3 and TRBJ1-2, with D tentatively TRBD1 (5 bases). Germline V lookup: CDR1 ENHRY, CDR2 SYGVKD. V was trimmed by 4 bases and J by 3 bases, leaving 6 bases between them. This CDR3 is built from 12 residues. The CDR3 here is CAISVTDYGYTF. CDR3 nucleotides: TGTGCCATCAGTGTGACAGACTATGGCTACACCTTC.

This clone was counted a single time. This rearrangement joins TRBV7-2 to TRBJ2-7, with 8 positions matching TRBD1. Looked up from germline, CDR1 is SGHTA and CDR2 is FQGNSA. The CDR3 is made up of 15 amino acids. After removal of 4 bases from V and 2 bases from J, the junction contained 7 bases not matched to a gene. The CDR3 sequence: CASSSQDREAYEQYF. The CDR3 DNA sequence: TGTGCCAGCAGCTCCCAGGACAGGGAGGCCTACGAGCAGTACTTC.

The chain combines TRBV5-1 with TRBJ1-4; D is unclear. In germline, CDR1 is SGHRS, CDR2 YFSETQ. V lost 1 base and J lost 0, with 4 bases in between. This CDR3 region has 14 residues. The chain's CDR3 is CASSLIPTNEKLFF. The CDR3, as DNA: TGCGCCAGCAGCTTGATCCCAACTAATGAAAAACTGTTTTTT.

V usage is TRBV7-6 and J usage is TRBJ2-1, with a possible D match to TRBD2 (7 bases). CDR1 is SGHVS, CDR2 FNYEAQ, per germline. This CDR3 region has 14 residues. The V and J ends lost 1 base and 10 bases respectively, with 14 bases between them. Here the CDR3 DNA reads TGTGCCAGCAGCTTAGGCGGGGGCCGGTGGGAGCAGTTCTTC. It translates to CASSLGGGRWEQFF.

The V and J genes are TRBV18 and TRBJ1-6, with D hard to call. Per germline, CDR1 KGHSH and CDR2 LQKENI. The CDR3 totals 14 residues. The V end lost 6 bases, the J end lost 5 bases, and 11 bases lay between the germline ends. The CDR3 sequence is CASSPTDNNSPLHF. CDR3 sequence (DNA): TGTGCCAGCTCGCCAACAGATAATAATTCACCCCTCCACTTT.

The chain joins TRBV19 to TRBJ1-1, with D possibly being TRBD1 (6 bases). There are 15 residues in the CDR3. V dropped 4 bases and J dropped 4 bases, with 16 bases sitting between them. Germline CDR1 and CDR2: LNHDA and SQIVND (reference sequence). CDR3 DNA sequence: TGTGCCAGTAGTAAACTTTGGGGGCCGGGCACTGAAGCTTTCTTT. It is translated as CASSKLWGPGTEAFF.

This clone came up once. The chain is built from TRBV5-1 and TRBJ2-5; D not certain. This CDR3 has 13 residues. CDR1 is SGHRS, CDR2 YFSETQ, per germline. Deletions cut 0 bases from V and 2 bases from J, with 5 bases between. CDR3 nucleotides: TGCGCCAGCAGCTTGGTTAGGCAAGAGACCCAGTACTTC. It specifies CASSLVRQETQYF.

This sequence joins TRBV28 and TRBJ2-7, with 7 bases identical to TRBD1. The germline V gene has CDR1 MDHEN and CDR2 SYDVKM. The junction had 12 bases not matched to a gene; V was cut back by 7 bases and J by 3 bases. The CDR3 sequence is 15 residues long. The CDR3 reads CASTRIGQGDYEQYF. The CDR3 DNA follows: TGTGCCAGCACCAGAATTGGGCAGGGGGACTACGAGCAGTACTTC. Using reference TRBV28 and TRBJ2-7 for the parts outside the CDR3, the full variable domain is DVKVTQSSRYLVKRTGEKVFLECVQDMDHENMFWYRQDPGLGLRLIYFSYDVKMKEKGDIPEGYSVSREKKERFSLILESASTNQTSMYLCASTRIGQGDYEQYFGPGTRLTVT.

This clone has just a few counts. The chain has TRBV6-5 and TRBJ2-3; D gene uncertain. The CDR3 consists of 14 residues. Germline CDR1 is MNHEY and CDR2 is SVGAGI. V was pared by 7 bases and J by 0 bases, with 11 bases between. The CDR3 sequence: CASNRLRSTDTQYF. The CDR3 DNA is TGTGCCAGCAACCGCCTCCGCAGCACAGATACGCAGTATTTT.

This chain joins TRBV2 and TRBJ2-2; TRBD1 matches 7 bases. This CDR3 has 14 residues. CDR1 and CDR2 from the germline V gene are SNHLY and FYNNEI. Trimming removed 6 bases from V and 1 base from J; junction bases left unmatched: 2. The CDR3 DNA is TGTGCCAGCAGAAGGGACAGGAACACCGGGGAGCTGTTTTTT. Its translation: CASRRDRNTGELFF. The full variable domain, completed using reference TRBV2 and TRBJ2-2, is EPEVTQTPSHQVTQMGQEVILRCVPISNHLYFYWYRQILGQKVEFLVSFYNNEISEKSEIFDDQFSVERPDGSNFTLKIRSTKLEDSAMYFCASRRDRNTGELFFGEGSRLTVL.

This clone has only one observation. The chain recombines TRBV5-1 with TRBJ2-7; 11 nucleotides align to TRBD1. CDR1 is SGHRS and CDR2 is YFSETQ in the germline V gene. CDR3 length: 15 amino acids. Losses at the gene ends were 3 bases for V and 2 bases for J; bases not matched to a gene: 4. The CDR3 reads CASSSLDRGPYEQYF. In DNA, the CDR3 is TGCGCCAGCAGCTCCCTGGACAGGGGGCCCTACGAGCAGTACTTC.

The gene calls are TRBV2 and TRBJ1-1; no reliable D call. The CDR3 loop spans 10 amino acids. Trimming took off 3 bases at V and 14 bases at J, with 10 bases between the two ends. Germline V gives CDR1 SNHLY, CDR2 FYNNEI. CDR3 in amino acids: CASSDLVVFF. The CDR3 DNA reads as TGTGCCAGCAGTGACTTGGTAGTCTTCTTT.

V usage is TRBV5-4 and J usage is TRBJ1-6; no clear D gene. The CDR3 contains 15 residues. V shed 4 bases and J shed 0 bases, with 8 bases lying between them. Germline V gene data show CDR1 as SGHNT and CDR2 as YYREEE (reference sequence). CDR3 loop: CASSVTSSYNSPLHF. The DNA for the CDR3 is TGTGCCAGCAGCGTAACCAGCTCCTATAATTCACCCCTCCACTTT.

V gene TRBV10-1 combines with J gene TRBJ2-3; tentative D call: TRBD1 (5 bases). The V end was cut by 3 bases, the J end by 6 bases, with 13 bases between. This CDR3 contains 14 residues. Germline V gives CDR1 WNHNN, CDR2 SYGVQD (reference sequence). CDR3 bases: TGCGCCAGCAGTGATTTAAGGGGCCGGGATACGCAGTATTTT. Encoded protein: CASSDLRGRDTQYF.

V gene TRBV29-1 combines with J gene TRBJ1-1; 10 nucleotides align to TRBD1. Looked up from germline, CDR1 is SQVTM and CDR2 is ANQGSEA. The CDR3 length is 13 residues. Trimming removed 6 bases from V and 5 bases from J; junction bases left unmatched: 6. CDR3 amino acids: CSVAGQGVTEAFF. The CDR3 nucleotides read TGCAGCGTCGCTGGACAGGGGGTGACTGAAGCTTTCTTT.

V is TRBV6-5 and J is TRBJ2-3, with 7 bases identical to TRBD1. V shed 8 bases, J shed 4 bases, and the junction held 6 bases outside the gene matches. Looked up from germline, CDR1 is MNHEY and CDR2 is SVGAGI. This CDR3 is built from 13 residues. The CDR3 DNA reads TGTGCCAGCGGGTACAGGGGTGCAGATACGCAGTATTTT. It translates to CASGYRGADTQYF.

This clone came up once. The rearrangement uses TRBV28 and TRBJ1-1; possible D gene TRBD1, 6 bases. The CDR3 extends over 15 amino acids. V lost 6 bases and J 3 bases, leaving 17 bases between the germline ends. The germline CDR1 and CDR2 sequences are MDHEN and SYDVKM. The DNA for the CDR3 is TGTGCCAGCAGCCCGGTGGGGGGCTTCGACACTGAAGCTTTCTTT. Amino acids: CASSPVGGFDTEAFF.

The chain carries TRBV3-1 (or the pseudogene TRBV3-2) and TRBJ1-1, with 7 bases matching TRBD1. Unmatched junction bases numbered 6, after V lost 8 bases and J lost 0 bases. The length of the CDR3 is 14 residues. Germline CDR1 reads LGHDT; CDR2 reads YNNKEL (reference sequence). The DNA of the CDR3 is TGTGCCAGCCGAGACAGGGACATGAACACTGAAGCTTTCTTT. It encodes CASRDRDMNTEAFF.

The rearrangement joins TRBV9 to TRBJ1-4, with D perhaps matching TRBD1 (6 bases). CDR1 is SGDLS and CDR2 is YYNGEE in the germline V gene. The germline V and J ends were trimmed by 4 bases and 4 bases, with 17 bases remaining between them. The CDR3 is 16 amino acids. DNA of the CDR3: TGTGCCAGCAGCCAGGGGCACCCGGGGGGTAATGAAAAACTGTTTTTT. As protein: CASSQGHPGGNEKLFF. The whole variable domain, remainder taken from reference TRBV9 and TRBJ1-4, is DSGVTQTPKHLITATGQRVTLRCSPRSGDLSVYWYQQSLDQGLQFLIQYYNGEERAKGNILERFSAQQFPDLHSELNLSSLELGDSALYFCASSQGHPGGNEKLFFGSGTQLSVL.

This chain uses TRBV21-1 with TRBJ1-6; the table's TRBD1 call for D was not verified on the DNA. TRBV21-1 is recorded as a pseudogene. This CDR3 has 14 residues. The CDR3 DNA reads as TGTGCCAGCAGCAACCACAGGATCTCTTCACCCCTCCACTTT. This codes for CASSNHRISSPLHF.

This clone was seen just once. The rearrangement joins TRBV6-4 to TRBJ2-7, with 9 positions matching TRBD1. CDR1 MRHNA and CDR2 SNTAGT come from the germline V gene. The J segment lost 7 bases and the V segment lost 4 bases, leaving 11 bases of the junction unmatched. The CDR3 runs 15 residues. The CDR3 DNA is TGTGCCAGCAGTGCCGAGGGTGGACAGGGGCGAGAGCAGTACTTC. Protein sequence: CASSAEGGQGREQYF.

This clone has just a few counts. The gene calls are TRBV19 and TRBJ2-7; 7 bases align to TRBD1. The V gene end was trimmed by 3 bases and the J gene end by 2 bases; junction bases not matched to a gene: 4. This CDR3 is 14 amino acids long. Per germline, CDR1 LNHDA and CDR2 SQIVND (reference sequence). The CDR3 nucleotides read TGTGCCAGTAGTATGGGGCAGGGGGCCTACGAGCAGTACTTC. Protein sequence: CASSMGQGAYEQYF. Full variable domain (outside the CDR3, taken from reference TRBV19 and TRBJ2-7): DGGITQSPKYLFRKEGQNVTLSCEQNLNHDAMYWYRQDPGQGLRLIYYSQIVNDFQKGDIAEGYSVSREKKESFPLTVTSAQKNPTAFYLCASSMGQGAYEQYFGPGTRLTVT.

This chain links TRBV3-1 (or the pseudogene TRBV3-2) with TRBJ1-2; D may be TRBD1 (6 bases). The CDR3 runs 14 residues. Germline values: CDR1 LGHDT, CDR2 YNNKEL (reference sequence). V was pared by 3 bases and J by 4 bases, with 12 bases between. The CDR3: CASSHGGEIYGYTF. Written as DNA, the CDR3 is TGTGCCAGCAGCCATGGGGGCGAAATCTATGGCTACACCTTC.

This chain joins TRBV6-5 and TRBJ2-7; 7 bases map to TRBD1. The CDR3 extends over 14 amino acids. V was pared by 5 bases and J by 3 bases, with 7 bases of the junction left unmatched. The germline V gene has CDR1 MNHEY and CDR2 SVGAGI. CDR3 residues: CASSRRGLGYEQYF. The CDR3, as DNA: TGTGCCAGCAGTCGAAGGGGGCTTGGCTACGAGCAGTACTTC.

The J gene is TRBJ2-1, the V gene TRBV6-4; D remains ambiguous. Trimming shortened V by 2 bases and J by 4 bases, and 6 bases separated the two germline ends. The CDR3 consists of 13 residues. Looked up from germline, CDR1 is MRHNA and CDR2 is SNTAGT. The CDR3 sequence: CASSDGQYNEQFF. The CDR3, as DNA: TGTGCCAGCAGTGACGGTCAGTACAATGAGCAGTTCTTC.